A single sample gave rise to the 22 T cell receptor beta chains below, sequenced in a study of T cells in Graves' hyperthyroidism and ophthalmopathy. The TCR beta CDR3 regions underwent amplification using RNA transcripts as the source. The HTBI primer set served for first-round RT-PCR of the TCR CDR3. One entry per CDR3 protein, called by TCRdb with MiXCR from the multiplex PCR reads. This sample carries about 520,000 distinct CDR3 sequences, approximately 25% of them seen once, and the ten largest clones take roughly 10%. Sequenced input: blood. These receptor sequences come from a woman aged 25 to 39 with Graves' ophthalmopathy.

This clonotype has a count of ten or more. V and J are TRBV7-2 and TRBJ1-1; 7 bases line up with TRBD1. Unmatched junction bases numbered 5, after V lost 5 bases and J lost 5 bases. Germline V gene sequence: CDR1 SGHTA, CDR2 FQGNSA. This CDR3 has 13 residues. The CDR3 region is CASSTNRGTEAFF. CDR3 in DNA: TGTGCCAGCAGCACAAACAGGGGAACTGAAGCTTTCTTT. Complete variable domain (other parts from reference TRBV7-2 and TRBJ1-1): GAGVSQSPSNKVTEKGKDVELRCDPISGHTALYWYRQSLGQGLEFLIYFQGNSAPDKSGLPSDRFSAERTGGSVSTLTIQRTQQEDSAVYLCASSTNRGTEAFFGQGTRLTVV.

The chain links TRBV2 to TRBJ1-2; a weak D match, TRBD1 (5 bases). The CDR3 consists of 13 residues. CDR1 is SNHLY, CDR2 FYNNEI, per germline. The V end lost 11 bases, the J end lost 1 base, and 14 bases lay between the germline ends. The chain's CDR3 is CAFRGDFNYGYTF. The DNA of the CDR3 is TGTGCCTTTCGGGGGGATTTTAACTATGGCTACACCTTC.

The chain links TRBV6-5 to TRBJ2-3; 12 bases agree with TRBD1. Trimming took 2 bases from V and 4 from J; bases not matched to a gene: 1. Germline lookup yields CDR1 MNHEY and CDR2 SVGAGI. CDR3 size: 15 residues. CDR3 region: CASSYGTGGADTQYF. The CDR3 DNA reads as TGTGCCAGCAGTTACGGGACAGGGGGCGCAGATACGCAGTATTTT.

This clonotype has a count of ten or more. The chain joins TRBV6-1 to TRBJ1-2; 7 nucleotides align to TRBD1. Germline lookup yields CDR1 MNHNS and CDR2 SASEGT. The CDR3 covers 14 residues. V was clipped by 1 base and J by 5 bases; unmatched bases: 4. The CDR3: CASSEGGRGYGYTF. The CDR3 DNA reads as TGTGCCAGCAGTGAAGGGGGCAGGGGGTATGGCTACACCTTC.

This clonotype was seen many times. This chain joins TRBV7-9 and TRBJ2-7; 8 bases are shared with TRBD1. CDR3 length: 15 amino acids. Germline V gene lookup returns CDR1 SEHNR and CDR2 FQNEAQ (reference sequence). Trimming took 5 bases from V and 2 from J; bases not matched to a gene: 8. The CDR3 coding sequence is TGTGCCAGCAGCGGACACCGGGACAGGACCTACGAGCAGTACTTC. Amino acid sequence: CASSGHRDRTYEQYF.

In its sample, this clonotype was seen once. The rearrangement joins TRBV19 to TRBJ1-1; no clear D. The length of the CDR3 is 14 residues. Germline CDR1 LNHDA, CDR2 SQIVND (reference sequence). V lost 2 bases to trimming and J lost 2 bases, with 9 bases between them. The CDR3 coding sequence is TGTGCCAGTAGTATATACGGGGTTAACACTGAAGCTTTCTTT. Its translation is CASSIYGVNTEAFF.

This clonotype was picked up many times. The chain has TRBV6-5 and TRBJ1-3, with a tentative D call TRBD1 (5 bases). The V end was cut by 11 bases, the J end by 7 bases, with 15 bases between. The CDR3 consists of 12 residues. Germline lookup yields CDR1 MNHEY and CDR2 SVGAGI. The DNA for the CDR3 is TGTGCCGGCCGCAGCTGGGGGAACACCATATATTTT. Protein: CAGRSWGNTIYF.

About this clonotype: The missing conserved phenylalanine or tryptophan at the end of this CDR3 makes a read error likely. The limits of the CDR3 on the DNA are not certain, so only TCRdb's listed CDR3 is given. The genes are TRBV6-2 or TRBV6-3 and TRBJ1-1; TRBD1 is the table's D call and was not checked against the DNA. Germline CDR1 MNHEY, CDR2 SVGEGT. The CDR3 is 15 residues long, counting both termini. The CDR3 loop reads CASSYLGQGDTEACS.

The table lists this clonotype with many counts. The chain recombines TRBV6-5 with TRBJ1-2, with no clear D. The CDR3 contains 12 residues. Trimming left V 2 bases short and J 6 bases short, with 7 bases between. Germline V gene lookup returns CDR1 MNHEY and CDR2 SVGAGI. The CDR3 is CASSYDGDGYTF. The CDR3, as DNA: TGTGCCAGCAGTTACGATGGGGATGGCTACACCTTC.

The V and J genes are TRBV27 and TRBJ1-1, with TRBD1 as a possible D gene (6 bases). The V gene's germline CDR1 is MNHEY and CDR2 SMNVEV (reference sequence). This CDR3 region has 15 residues. Trimming took off 5 bases at V and 4 bases at J, with 17 bases between the two ends. CDR3 in amino acids: CASSRGVGASTEAFF. CDR3 DNA: TGTGCCAGCAGTCGCGGTGTGGGGGCTAGCACTGAAGCTTTCTTT.

This clonotype appeared many times. The chain recombines TRBV3-1 with TRBJ2-5; D unresolved. The CDR3 spans 12 residues. Germline loops: CDR1 LGHDT, CDR2 YNNKEL (reference sequence). Trimming removed 4 bases at V and 4 bases at J, with 7 bases between. This CDR3 is CASSPELETQYF. CDR3 sequence (DNA): TGTGCCAGCAGCCCCGAATTAGAGACCCAGTACTTC.

The chain employs TRBV12-3 or TRBV12-4 and TRBJ2-5, with 8 positions matching TRBD2. J lost 5 bases, V lost 4 bases, and 12 bases had no gene match. The CDR3 has 16 amino acids. Written as DNA, the CDR3 is TGTGCCAGCAGTTCCCCCCCGGCGGGAGGCTACGAGACCCAGTACTTC. Its translation: CASSSPPAGGYETQYF.

This clonotype was counted ten times or more. This chain links TRBV30 with TRBJ2-6; D remains ambiguous. The V gene's germline CDR1 is GTSNPN and CDR2 SVGIG (reference sequence). The CDR3 sequence is 15 residues long. V was shortened by 2 bases and J by 1 base, with 9 bases between the two germline ends. The CDR3 region is CAWSNRFSGANVLTF. The CDR3 DNA follows: TGTGCCTGGAGTAACAGATTTTCTGGGGCCAACGTCCTGACTTTC.

This clonotype was picked up many times. V and J are TRBV2 and TRBJ1-1; D gene uncertain. The CDR3 runs 12 residues. Germline V CDR1 and CDR2: SNHLY, FYNNEI. Trimming removed 8 bases from V and 3 bases from J, with 10 bases in between. This CDR3 is CASGRAYTEAFF. The CDR3 DNA reads TGTGCCAGCGGCCGAGCGTACACTGAAGCTTTCTTT.

This clonotype was counted a few times. This sequence joins TRBV20-1 and TRBJ2-5; 8 nucleotides align to TRBD1. The CDR3 length is 15 residues. From germline, CDR1 is DFQATT and CDR2 SNEGSKA (reference sequence). J was trimmed by 5 bases and V by 0 bases; bases with no gene match: 8. The DNA for the CDR3 is TGCAGTGCTAGAGATTTTTCAGGGGGCTGGGAGACCCAGTACTTC. Protein product: CSARDFSGGWETQYF.

In its sample, this clonotype was seen a few times. This chain uses TRBV12-3 or TRBV12-4 with TRBJ1-2; TRBD1 aligns across 7 bases. Trimming at V came to 0 bases and at J to 8 bases, leaving 6 bases not matched to a gene. This CDR3 is built from 14 residues. The chain's CDR3 is CASSLAETGRGYTF. As DNA, the CDR3 is TGTGCCAGCAGTTTAGCGGAGACAGGGAGGGGCTACACCTTC.

This clonotype has only a few counts. The chain uses TRBV28 and TRBJ2-5; D assignment may be TRBD1 or TRBD2 (5 bases each). This CDR3 is built from 13 residues. Trimming took 2 bases from V and 5 from J, leaving 9 bases between them. The germline gives CDR1 MDHEN, CDR2 SYDVKM. CDR3 bases: TGTGCCAGCAGTTTAGGGACGATTGAGACCCAGTACTTC. Its protein product is CASSLGTIETQYF.

V gene TRBV5-1 combines with J gene TRBJ2-6; 9 bases agree with TRBD1. The J segment lost 4 bases and the V segment lost 5 bases, leaving 7 bases of the junction unmatched. In germline, CDR1 is SGHRS, CDR2 YFSETQ. This CDR3 comprises 16 residues. The CDR3, as DNA: TGCGCCAGCAGAGGGACAGGGTTGGCGGGGGCCAACGTCCTGACTTTC. Translated, it gives CASRGTGLAGANVLTF.

This clonotype was counted ten times or more. The chain couples TRBV7-2 to TRBJ1-2; 10 nucleotides align to TRBD1. CDR1 and CDR2 from the germline V gene are SGHTA and FQGNSA. There are 15 residues in the CDR3. V lost 5 bases and J lost 7; bases outside the gene matches: 10. The CDR3 spells CASSQGQGVYVGYTF. For the CDR3, the DNA is TGTGCCAGCAGCCAAGGACAGGGGGTTTATGTTGGCTACACCTTC.

Ten or more counts support this clonotype. The chain uses TRBV2 and TRBJ1-1, with 7 bases that match TRBD1. Losses at the gene ends were 6 bases for V and 3 bases for J; bases not matched to a gene: 4. CDR1 and CDR2 from the germline V gene are SNHLY and FYNNEI. The CDR3 sequence is 13 residues long. This CDR3 reads CASRADRDTEAFF. CDR3 bases: TGTGCCAGCAGAGCCGACAGGGACACTGAAGCTTTCTTT.

This clonotype was seen repeatedly, ten times or more. V is TRBV6-5 and J is TRBJ2-7; 7 bases agree with TRBD2. With V trimmed by 4 bases and J by 3 bases, 6 bases remained unmatched. The CDR3 has 14 amino acids. The germline V gene encodes CDR1 MNHEY and CDR2 SVGAGI. This chain's CDR3 is CASSFLGLNYEQYF. The CDR3 DNA reads as TGTGCCAGCAGTTTTCTGGGACTAAACTACGAGCAGTACTTC.

This clonotype occurred many times. V gene TRBV28 combines with J gene TRBJ2-4; the D gene is possibly TRBD2 (6 bases). This CDR3 comprises 14 residues. CDR1 is MDHEN and CDR2 is SYDVKM in the germline V gene. Trimming shortened V by 3 bases and J by 8 bases, and 14 bases separated the two germline ends. The CDR3 here is CASSLGGVGHIQYF. The CDR3 bases are TGTGCCAGCAGTTTGGGGGGAGTTGGACACATTCAGTACTTC.